A selection of T cell receptor beta chains follows, all from one sample in a study of beta chain features in type 1 diabetes. Method: immunoSEQ multiplex PCR; TCRdb's copy keeps in-frame clones and lacks some. The table includes approximately 40,000 clones, 50% detected once. Sequenced input: stem cell memory CD4+ T cells from blood. These receptors originate from a woman between 25 and 40 years old in good health. Each CDR3 is given with its conserved first and last residue. Fields, in order: clone size, J gene, V gene, CDR3 protein. Size values are once, few and many counts, or a class for expanded clones, and some rows have none.

clone size: .
J gene: TRBJ2-5
V gene: TRBV7-6
CDR3 protein: CASSLGLAGGQETQYF

clone size: .
J gene: TRBJ2-4
V gene: TRBV7-9
CDR3 protein: CASSKGLALAKNIQYF

clone size: few
J gene: TRBJ1-5
V gene: TRBV7-9
CDR3 protein: CASSLAAGYSNQPQHF

clone size: once
J gene: TRBJ1-4
V gene: TRBV5-5
CDR3 protein: CASSLGPPAGVGKLFF

clone size: .
J gene: TRBJ1-1
V gene: TRBV18
CDR3 protein: CASSPLPVAFF

clone size: .
J gene: TRBJ1-2
V gene: TRBV4-3
CDR3 protein: CASSQDTGTNYGYTF

clone size: .
J gene: TRBJ2-1
V gene: TRBV18
CDR3 protein: CASSPPWTENNEQFF

clone size: .
J gene: TRBJ2-5
V gene: TRBV6-5
CDR3 protein: CASRRTSGVEETQYF

clone size: few
J gene: TRBJ2-1
V gene: TRBV11-1
CDR3 protein: CASSRRSSTTSGKNEQFF

clone size: .
J gene: TRBJ2-5
V gene: TRBV5-1
CDR3 protein: CASSFGLAGRETQYF

clone size: few
J gene: TRBJ1-5
V gene: TRBV19
CDR3 protein: CASSGNRGDGQPQHF

clone size: few
J gene: .
V gene: TRBV28
CDR3 protein: CASSLFGQGGPYEQYF

clone size: few
J gene: TRBJ2-1
V gene: TRBV30
CDR3 protein: CAWGRRGEQFF

clone size: .
J gene: TRBJ2-5
V gene: TRBV14
CDR3 protein: CASSQDLRAGQYF

clone size: .
J gene: TRBJ2-1
V gene: TRBV7-3
CDR3 protein: CASSTTSGSIYEQFF

clone size: few
J gene: TRBJ2-5
V gene: TRBV6-5
CDR3 protein: CASSYLGLAMETQYF

clone size: .
J gene: TRBJ2-5
V gene: TRBV2
CDR3 protein: CASRQRRDRGTGPPRTETQYF

clone size: .
J gene: TRBJ2-5
V gene: TRBV6-6
CDR3 protein: CASSYRRTGGIETQYF

clone size: .
J gene: TRBJ1-1
V gene: TRBV6-1
CDR3 protein: CASSEWRANTEAFF

clone size: once
J gene: TRBJ2-3
V gene: TRBV19
CDR3 protein: CASSFEGGIRTDTQYF

clone size: .
J gene: TRBJ2-7
V gene: TRBV14
CDR3 protein: CASSQQYYEQYF

clone size: .
J gene: TRBJ2-1
V gene: TRBV7-2
CDR3 protein: CASTGEAYNEQFF

clone size: .
J gene: TRBJ2-7
V gene: TRBV19
CDR3 protein: CASRDYTYEQYF

clone size: few
J gene: TRBJ2-5
V gene: TRBV7-2
CDR3 protein: CASSNGLVGGTQYF

clone size: .
J gene: TRBJ2-5
V gene: TRBV28
CDR3 protein: CASSSAGVETQYF

clone size: few
J gene: TRBJ2-7
V gene: TRBV10-3
CDR3 protein: CATSSAGGTYEQYF

clone size: few
J gene: TRBJ2-4
V gene: TRBV7-2
CDR3 protein: CASSLVGTTSAKNIQYF

clone size: .
J gene: TRBJ1-4
V gene: TRBV11-2
CDR3 protein: CAAAQGLDEKLFF

clone size: few
J gene: TRBJ2-1
V gene: TRBV7-9
CDR3 protein: CASSLVGTSRYEQFF

clone size: .
J gene: TRBJ2-7
V gene: TRBV7-2
CDR3 protein: CASSLDRTYEQYF

clone size: .
J gene: TRBJ2-1
V gene: TRBV28
CDR3 protein: CASSLIVRNEQFF

clone size: .
J gene: TRBJ1-5
V gene: TRBV28
CDR3 protein: CASTSTGVDRRF

clone size: few
J gene: TRBJ2-1
V gene: TRBV2
CDR3 protein: CASRGQGDNEQFF

clone size: .
J gene: TRBJ2-2
V gene: TRBV13
CDR3 protein: CASSLPGLAGPGELFF

clone size: .
J gene: TRBJ2-5
V gene: TRBV12-5
CDR3 protein: CASGLVLAGVLETQYF

clone size: once
J gene: TRBJ1-4
V gene: TRBV28
CDR3 protein: CASSPYKDRVTIMFF

clone size: .
J gene: TRBJ2-1
V gene: TRBV11-2
CDR3 protein: CASSLGRRGPPTYNEQFF

clone size: .
J gene: TRBJ2-2
V gene: TRBV7-3
CDR3 protein: CASSLTDSGELFF

clone size: .
J gene: TRBJ2-2
V gene: TRBV7-3
CDR3 protein: CASSAFSGSGTGELFF

clone size: few
J gene: TRBJ2-1
V gene: TRBV11-2
CDR3 protein: CASSLGWEGVGNEQFF

clone size: few
J gene: TRBJ2-7
V gene: TRBV10-3
CDR3 protein: CAISPDTEYEQYF

clone size: .
J gene: TRBJ2-5
V gene: TRBV25-1
CDR3 protein: CASGGRDRETQYF

clone size: few
J gene: TRBJ1-4
V gene: TRBV9
CDR3 protein: CASSVARDSNDEKLFF

clone size: few
J gene: TRBJ2-4
V gene: TRBV29-1
CDR3 protein: CSATIPGGWAKNIQYF

clone size: .
J gene: TRBJ1-2
V gene: TRBV28
CDR3 protein: CASRQSGWDYGYTF

clone size: .
J gene: TRBJ2-3
V gene: TRBV4-1
CDR3 protein: CASSQGGGSTDTQYF

clone size: few
J gene: TRBJ2-7
V gene: TRBV5-6
CDR3 protein: CASRKDSNYEQYF

clone size: .
J gene: TRBJ2-3
V gene: TRBV7-9
CDR3 protein: CASSSGTDTQYF

clone size: .
J gene: TRBJ2-1
V gene: TRBV5-1
CDR3 protein: CASSLGLAGGPRYNEQFF

clone size: .
J gene: TRBJ1-1
V gene: TRBV10-3
CDR3 protein: CAITKKITGQQNTEAFF

clone size: few
J gene: TRBJ2-1
V gene: TRBV7-2
CDR3 protein: CASRVSLAGVGNEQFF

clone size: few
J gene: TRBJ2-7
V gene: TRBV9
CDR3 protein: CASSAGTSGRLTSYEQYF

clone size: few
J gene: TRBJ2-1
V gene: TRBV11-1
CDR3 protein: CASSLLQREGDEQFF

clone size: .
J gene: TRBJ2-3
V gene: TRBV4-3
CDR3 protein: CASSPHQGKLSGTDTQYF

clone size: .
J gene: TRBJ2-1
V gene: TRBV2
CDR3 protein: CASSRDLGLSYNEQFF

clone size: .
J gene: TRBJ1-1
V gene: TRBV29-1
CDR3 protein: CSVARGGTEAFF

clone size: .
J gene: TRBJ2-1
V gene: TRBV7-3
CDR3 protein: CASSLISGSSYNEQFF